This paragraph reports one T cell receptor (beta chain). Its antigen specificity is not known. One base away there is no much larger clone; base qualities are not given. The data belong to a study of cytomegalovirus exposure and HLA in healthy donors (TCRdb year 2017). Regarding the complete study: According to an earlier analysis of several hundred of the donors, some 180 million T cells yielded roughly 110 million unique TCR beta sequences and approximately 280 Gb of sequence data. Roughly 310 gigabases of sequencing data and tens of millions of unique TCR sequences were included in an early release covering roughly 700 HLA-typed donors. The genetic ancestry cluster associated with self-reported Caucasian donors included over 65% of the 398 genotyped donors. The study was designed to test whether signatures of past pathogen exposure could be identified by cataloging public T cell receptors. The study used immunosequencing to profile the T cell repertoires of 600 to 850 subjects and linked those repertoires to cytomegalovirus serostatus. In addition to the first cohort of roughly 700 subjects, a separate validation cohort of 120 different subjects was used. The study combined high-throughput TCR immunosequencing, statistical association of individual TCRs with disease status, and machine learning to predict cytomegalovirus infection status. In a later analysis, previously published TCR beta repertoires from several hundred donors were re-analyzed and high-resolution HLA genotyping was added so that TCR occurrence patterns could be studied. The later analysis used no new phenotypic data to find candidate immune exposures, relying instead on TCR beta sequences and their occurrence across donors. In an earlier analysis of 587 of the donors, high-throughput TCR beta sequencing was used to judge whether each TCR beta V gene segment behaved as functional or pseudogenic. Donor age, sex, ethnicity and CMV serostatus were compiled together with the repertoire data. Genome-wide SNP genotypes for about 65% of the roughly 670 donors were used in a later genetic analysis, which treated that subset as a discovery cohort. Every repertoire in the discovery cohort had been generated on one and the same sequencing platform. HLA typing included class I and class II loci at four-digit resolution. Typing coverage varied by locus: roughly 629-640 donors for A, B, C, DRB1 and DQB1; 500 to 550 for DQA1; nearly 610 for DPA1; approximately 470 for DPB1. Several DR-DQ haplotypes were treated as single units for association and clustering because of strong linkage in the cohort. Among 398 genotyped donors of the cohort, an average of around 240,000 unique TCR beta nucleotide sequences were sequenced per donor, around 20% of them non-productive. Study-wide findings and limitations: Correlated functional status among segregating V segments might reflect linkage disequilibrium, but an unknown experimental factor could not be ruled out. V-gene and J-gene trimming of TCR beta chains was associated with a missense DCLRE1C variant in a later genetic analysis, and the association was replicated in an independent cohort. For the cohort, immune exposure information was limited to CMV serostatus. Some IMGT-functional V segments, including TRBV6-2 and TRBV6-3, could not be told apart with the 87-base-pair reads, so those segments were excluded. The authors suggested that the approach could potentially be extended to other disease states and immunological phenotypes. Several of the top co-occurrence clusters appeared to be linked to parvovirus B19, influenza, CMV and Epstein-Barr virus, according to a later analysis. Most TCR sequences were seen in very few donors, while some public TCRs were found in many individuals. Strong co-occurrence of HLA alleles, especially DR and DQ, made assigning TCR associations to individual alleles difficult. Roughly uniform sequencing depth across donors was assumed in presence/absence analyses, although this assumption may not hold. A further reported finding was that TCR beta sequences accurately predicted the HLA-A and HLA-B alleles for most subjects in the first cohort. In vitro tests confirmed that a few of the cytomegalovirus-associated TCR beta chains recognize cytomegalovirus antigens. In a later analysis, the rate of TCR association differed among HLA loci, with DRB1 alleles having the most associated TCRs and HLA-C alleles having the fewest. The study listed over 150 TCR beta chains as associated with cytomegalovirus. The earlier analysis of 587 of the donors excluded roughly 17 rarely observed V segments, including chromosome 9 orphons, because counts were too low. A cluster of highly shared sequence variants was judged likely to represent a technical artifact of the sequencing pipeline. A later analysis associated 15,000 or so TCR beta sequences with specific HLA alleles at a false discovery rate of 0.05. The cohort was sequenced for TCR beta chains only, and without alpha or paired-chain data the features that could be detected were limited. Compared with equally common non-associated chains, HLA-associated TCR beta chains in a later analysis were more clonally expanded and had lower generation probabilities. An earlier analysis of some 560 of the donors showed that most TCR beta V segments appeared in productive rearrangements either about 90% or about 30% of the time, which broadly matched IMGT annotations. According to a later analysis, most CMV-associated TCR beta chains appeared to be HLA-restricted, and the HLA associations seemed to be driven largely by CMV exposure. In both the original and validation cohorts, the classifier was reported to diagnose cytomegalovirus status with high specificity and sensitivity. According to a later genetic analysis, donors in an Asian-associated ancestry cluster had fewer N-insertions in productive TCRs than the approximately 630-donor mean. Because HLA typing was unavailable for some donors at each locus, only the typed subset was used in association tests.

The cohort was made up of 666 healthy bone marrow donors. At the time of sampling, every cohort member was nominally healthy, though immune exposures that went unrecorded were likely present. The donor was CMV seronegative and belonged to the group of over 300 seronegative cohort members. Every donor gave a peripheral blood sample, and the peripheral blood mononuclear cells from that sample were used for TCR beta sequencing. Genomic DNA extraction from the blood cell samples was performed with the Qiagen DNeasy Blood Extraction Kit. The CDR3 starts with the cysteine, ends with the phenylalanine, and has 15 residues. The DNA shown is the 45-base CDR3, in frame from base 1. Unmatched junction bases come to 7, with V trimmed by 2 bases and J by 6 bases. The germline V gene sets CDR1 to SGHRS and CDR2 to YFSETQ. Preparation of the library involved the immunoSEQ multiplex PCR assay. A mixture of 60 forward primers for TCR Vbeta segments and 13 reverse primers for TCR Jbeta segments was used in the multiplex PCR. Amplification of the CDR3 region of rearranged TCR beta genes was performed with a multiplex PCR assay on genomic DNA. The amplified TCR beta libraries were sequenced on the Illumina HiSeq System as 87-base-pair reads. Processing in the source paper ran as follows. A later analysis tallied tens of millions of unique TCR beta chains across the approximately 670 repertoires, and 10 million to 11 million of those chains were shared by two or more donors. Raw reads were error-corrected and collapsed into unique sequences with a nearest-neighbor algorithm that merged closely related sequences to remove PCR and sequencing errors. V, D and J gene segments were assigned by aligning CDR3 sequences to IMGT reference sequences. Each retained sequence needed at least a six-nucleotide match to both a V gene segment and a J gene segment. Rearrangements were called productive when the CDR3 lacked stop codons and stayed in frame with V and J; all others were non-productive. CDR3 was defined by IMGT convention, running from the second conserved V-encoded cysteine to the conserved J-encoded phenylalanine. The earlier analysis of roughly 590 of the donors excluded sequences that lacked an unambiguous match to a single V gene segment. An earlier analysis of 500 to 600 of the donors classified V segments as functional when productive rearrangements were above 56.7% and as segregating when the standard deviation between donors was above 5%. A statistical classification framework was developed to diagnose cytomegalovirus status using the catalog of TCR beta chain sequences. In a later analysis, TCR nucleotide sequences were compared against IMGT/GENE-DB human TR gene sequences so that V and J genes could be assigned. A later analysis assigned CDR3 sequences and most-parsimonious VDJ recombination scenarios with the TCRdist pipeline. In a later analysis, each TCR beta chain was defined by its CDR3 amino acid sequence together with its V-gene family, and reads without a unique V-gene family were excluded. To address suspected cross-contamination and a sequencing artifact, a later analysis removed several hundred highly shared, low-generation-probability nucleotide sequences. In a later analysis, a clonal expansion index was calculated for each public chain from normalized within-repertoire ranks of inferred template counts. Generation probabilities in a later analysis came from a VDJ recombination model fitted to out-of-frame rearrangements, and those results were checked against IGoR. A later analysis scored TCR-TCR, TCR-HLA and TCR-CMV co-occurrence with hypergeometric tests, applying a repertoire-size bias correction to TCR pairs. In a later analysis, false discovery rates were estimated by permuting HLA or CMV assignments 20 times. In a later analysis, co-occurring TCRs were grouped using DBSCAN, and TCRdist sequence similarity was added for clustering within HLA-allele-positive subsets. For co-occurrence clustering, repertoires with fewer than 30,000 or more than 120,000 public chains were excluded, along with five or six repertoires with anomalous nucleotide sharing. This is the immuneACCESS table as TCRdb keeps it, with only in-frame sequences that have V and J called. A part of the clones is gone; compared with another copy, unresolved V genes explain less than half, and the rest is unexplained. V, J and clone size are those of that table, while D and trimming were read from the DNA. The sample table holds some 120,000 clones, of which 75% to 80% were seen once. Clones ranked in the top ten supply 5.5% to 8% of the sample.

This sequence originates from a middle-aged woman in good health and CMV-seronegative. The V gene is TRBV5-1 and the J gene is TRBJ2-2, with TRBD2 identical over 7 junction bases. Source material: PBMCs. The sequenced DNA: TGCGCCAGCAGCTTAAGACTAGCTGACGCCGGGGAGCTGTTTTTT. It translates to CASSLRLADAGELFF.